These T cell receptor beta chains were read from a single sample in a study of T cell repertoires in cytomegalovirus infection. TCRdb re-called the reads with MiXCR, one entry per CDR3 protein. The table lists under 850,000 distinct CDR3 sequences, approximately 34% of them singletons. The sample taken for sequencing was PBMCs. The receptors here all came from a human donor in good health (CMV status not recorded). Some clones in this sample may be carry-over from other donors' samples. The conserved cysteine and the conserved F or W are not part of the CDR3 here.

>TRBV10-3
AISDGGTLEQY
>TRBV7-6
ASSQLAGRTDTQY
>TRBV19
ASSIVGRNDLSAF
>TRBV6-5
ASLGTGTDMNTEAF
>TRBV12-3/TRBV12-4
ASSSVTRNSPLH
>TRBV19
ASSIRGPGDRASNQPQH
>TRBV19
ASTPAAGGGYT
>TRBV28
ASTLALETTNTGELF
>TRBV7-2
ASSSGAGQPQH
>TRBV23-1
ASSQSRTSGSLDNEQF
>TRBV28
ASITRGMNTEAF
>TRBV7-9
ASSLAAGVQY
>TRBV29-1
SVGRQETQY
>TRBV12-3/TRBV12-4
ASSQWVLSGNTIY
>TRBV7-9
ASSRRQGVQETQY
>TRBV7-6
ASSSWQEVEAF
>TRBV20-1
SASVNPNEKLF
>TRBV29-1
SARTAIYEQY
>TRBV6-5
ASSWDRSGNTIY
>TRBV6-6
ASRFHRVGGTEAF
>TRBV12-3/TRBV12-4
ASSSGQGLGEQY
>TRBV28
ASSLVSTGESRNQPQH
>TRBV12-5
ASGPGGPNTGELF
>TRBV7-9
ASSPQGTLQPQH
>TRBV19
ASSFTTSTSGAF
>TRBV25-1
ASTQLDGPNEAF
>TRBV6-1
AARGVDQPQH
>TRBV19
ASSIDASGSSYEQS